These 3 T cell receptor beta chains came from one sample sequenced in a study of cytotoxic CD8 clonotypes in ibrutinib-treated CLL (dated by TCRdb to the early 2020s). This sample's time point label indicates: approximately 25 months on ibrutinib. Library method: the immunoSEQ multiplex PCR assay. TCRdb stores this immuneACCESS table with in-frame sequences only. Part of the clones is absent; in the studies checked, under half of the shortfall reflects unresolved V genes, and no reason is known for the rest. The sample records roughly 250,000 clones, 60% to 75% of which are singletons. The ten largest clones take up less than 20% of the sample. Here the sequenced sample was PBMCs, taken after 24 months of ibrutinib treatment. The receptors originated from a human donor with chronic lymphocytic leukemia.

This clone was counted between two and nine times. The chain has TRBV30 and TRBJ2-1, with TRBD2 matching 7 bases. This CDR3 has 11 amino acids. Germline CDR1 GTSNPN, CDR2 SVGIG (reference sequence). The trim removed 4 bases at V and 9 bases at J, leaving 3 bases unmatched. The CDR3 reads CAWTAGAEQFF. DNA for the CDR3: TGTGCCTGGACGGCGGGAGCTGAGCAGTTCTTC.

The CDR3 coding sequence is TGTGCCAGCAGTAAAGCGGGAGGGCCGTGGGAGCAGTACTTC. It specifies CASSKAGGPWEQYF. The chain links TRBV6-5 to TRBJ2-7, with 10 bases lining up with TRBD2. Per germline, CDR1 MNHEY and CDR2 SVGAGI. This CDR3 region has 14 residues. With 5 bases clipped from V and 7 bases from J, the junction kept 8 bases outside the gene matches.

This clone was observed a handful of times. The chain joins TRBV7-8 to TRBJ1-5; D is unresolved. Trimming took 1 base from V and 5 from J, leaving 9 bases between them. The germline V gene encodes CDR1 SGHVS and CDR2 FQNEAQ. The length of the CDR3 is 14 residues. The CDR3 DNA reads TGTGCCAGCAGCTTAGTAGGAGTGGATCAGCCCCAGCATTTT. Encoded protein: CASSLVGVDQPQHF.